Shown below are 13 T cell receptor beta chains from a single sample sequenced in a study of blood T cell repertoires in COVID-19. TCRdb keeps only in-frame clones here, not all; method: immunoSEQ multiplex PCR. The top ten hold approximately 2.9% of the sample, which has about 150,000 clones, roughly 83% seen once. Sequenced sample: peripheral blood. The receptor set was obtained from a woman between 55 and 75 years old with acute or convalescent COVID-19.

The chain carries TRBV2 and TRBJ2-1, with 12 bases aligning to TRBD2. The V gene end was trimmed by 5 bases and the J gene end by 5 bases; junction bases not matched to a gene: 1. CDR1 and CDR2 from the germline V gene are SNHLY and FYNNEI. CDR3 size: 14 residues. The CDR3, as DNA: TGTGCCAGCAGTCGGACTAGCGGGAACAATGAGCAGTTCTTC. It is translated as CASSRTSGNNEQFF.

The table lists this clone with a few counts. The rearrangement joins TRBV4-3 to TRBJ2-2, with TRBD2 matching over 7 bases. This CDR3 has 15 amino acids. V lost 0 bases and J lost 6; bases outside the gene matches: 4. Germline assignment: CDR1 LGHNA and CDR2 YSLEER. CDR3 residues: CASSQDWLAAGELFF. CDR3 coding DNA: TGCGCCAGCAGCCAAGACTGGCTAGCGGCCGGGGAGCTGTTTTTT.

This clone was counted once. This chain uses TRBV7-9 with TRBJ2-5; a weak D match, TRBD1 (6 bases). Deletions cut 2 bases from V and 5 bases from J, with 21 bases between. This CDR3 has 17 amino acids. CDR1 is SEHNR, CDR2 FQNEAQ, per germline (reference sequence). CDR3 loop: CASSLPLGAQGKETQYF. The CDR3 nucleotides are TGTGCCAGCAGCTTACCCTTGGGGGCCCAAGGGAAGGAGACCCAGTACTTC.

This clone was picked up a small number of times. V gene TRBV2 combines with J gene TRBJ2-1; 10 bases match TRBD2. V was clipped by 6 bases and J by 8 bases; unmatched bases: 7. There are 14 residues in the CDR3. CDR1 and CDR2 from the germline V gene are SNHLY and FYNNEI. The CDR3: CASSERGGAYEQFF. DNA of the CDR3: TGTGCCAGCAGCGAGCGGGGGGGCGCATATGAGCAGTTCTTC.

The genes are TRBV12-3 or TRBV12-4 and TRBJ1-6; 7 bases align to TRBD1. This CDR3 spans 13 amino acids. The junction had 5 bases not matched to a gene; V was cut back by 5 bases and J by 10 bases. The CDR3 DNA reads as TGTGCCAGCAGTATGACAGGGAGGTCACCCCTCCACTTT. Its translation: CASSMTGRSPLHF.

The rearrangement uses TRBV19 and TRBJ1-5; TRBD1 matches at 8 bases. Looked up from germline, CDR1 is LNHDA and CDR2 is SQIVND (reference sequence). Losses at the gene ends were 6 bases for V and 4 bases for J; bases not matched to a gene: 11. This CDR3 comprises 16 residues. CDR3 sequence (DNA): TGTGCCAGTAGCTCTCTTCGACAGGGGTTAAATCAGCCCCAGCATTTT. Translating it yields CASSSLRQGLNQPQHF.

Points on this clone: The junction shows a germline mismatch at one end, possibly a read error. The rearrangement uses TRBV7-7 and TRBJ2-1, with unresolved D. CDR3 length equals 15 residues. In germline, CDR1 is SSHAT, CDR2 FNYEAQ (reference sequence). The DNA for the CDR3 is TGTGCTAGCAGCTTAGTTCCGCAGGACTACAATGAGCAGTTCTTC. This codes for CASSLVPQDYNEQFF.

V and J are TRBV7-2 and TRBJ1-3; 10 bases are a match to TRBD1. This CDR3 has 18 amino acids. V lost 2 bases, J lost 4 bases, and 11 bases stayed unmatched. CDR1 is SGHTA and CDR2 is FQGNSA in the germline V gene. The CDR3: CASSLFSTGGLSGNTIYF. The CDR3 bases are TGTGCCAGCAGCTTATTTTCGACAGGGGGCCTCTCCGGAAACACCATATATTTT.

The chain couples TRBV5-5 to TRBJ1-1; 7 bases are shared with TRBD1. The CDR3 is made up of 14 amino acids. Germline loops: CDR1 SGHKS, CDR2 YYEKEE (reference sequence). V was clipped by 0 bases and J by 1 base; unmatched bases: 0. The CDR3 loop reads CASSLGTGNTEAFF. The DNA of the CDR3 is TGTGCCAGCAGCTTGGGGACAGGGAACACTGAAGCTTTCTTT.

The chain joins TRBV10-3 to TRBJ2-3; 7 bases align to TRBD1. The CDR3 length is 17 residues. CDR1 ENHRY and CDR2 SYGVKD come from the germline V gene. Trimming removed 4 bases from V and 1 base from J; junction bases left unmatched: 11. This CDR3 is CAISAGETGSRTDTQYF. The CDR3 DNA sequence: TGTGCCATCAGTGCCGGGGAGACAGGGAGTCGCACAGATACGCAGTATTTT.

The J gene is TRBJ2-1, the V gene TRBV3-1 (or the pseudogene TRBV3-2); 13 nucleotides match TRBD2. The CDR3 is made up of 15 amino acids. CDR1 is LGHDT, CDR2 YNNKEL, per germline (reference sequence). V dropped 5 bases and J dropped 8; count of bases not matched to a gene: 6. The CDR3 reads CASSKLAGGYDEQFF. As DNA, the CDR3 is TGTGCCAGCAGCAAACTAGCGGGGGGGTACGATGAGCAGTTCTTC.

This clone has just a few counts. This chain joins TRBV6-5 and TRBJ1-4, with TRBD1 matching 9 bases. The length of the CDR3 is 14 residues. Germline values: CDR1 MNHEY, CDR2 SVGAGI. With V trimmed by 9 bases and J by 8 bases, 10 bases remained unmatched. CDR3 loop: CASKYGTGREKLFF. The CDR3 nucleotides are TGTGCCAGTAAATACGGGACAGGGAGAGAAAAACTGTTTTTT.

This clone has just one count. The rearrangement uses TRBV27 and TRBJ2-2; D remains unclear. The V gene's germline CDR1 is MNHEY and CDR2 SMNVEV (reference sequence). V lost 6 bases and J lost 3, with 8 bases in between. This CDR3 contains 13 residues. In DNA, the CDR3 is TGTGCCAGCAGGCTCGCAGACACCGGGGAGCTGTTTTTT. Translation gives CASRLADTGELFF.